This T cell receptor beta chain emerged from a study of a mutant IDH1 vaccine in newly diagnosed glioma. Study-level background: The V12 visit happened in week 35, and the V13 visit happened in week 47.

V gave up 5 bases and J gave up 9 bases; unmatched junction bases: 10. Germline CDR1 and CDR2: LNHDA and SQIVND (reference sequence). There are 15 residues in the CDR3. Study results and caveats: Changes in top peripheral clonotypes did not appear linked to pseudoprogression. Vaccine-induced immune responses were detected in about 93% of patients.

Time point specified: week 35, safety follow-up. A 20-mer mutant IDH1 peptide at 300 ug was injected subcutaneously with topical imiquimod. Eight vaccinations went to patients in weeks 1, 3, 5, 7, 11, 15, 19, 23. The data were produced by immunoSEQ multiplex PCR, yet TCRdb's version contains in-frame clones alone and is incomplete. The sample consists of about 65,000 clones, roughly four fifths of them appearing once. As regards this clone: The target antigen is unknown.

The chain uses TRBV19 and TRBJ2-1; 10 nucleotides align to TRBD2. The sequence was obtained from a man aged 35-49 years with glioma. The sample consisted of PBMCs, taken from a glioma patient whose treatment included an IDH1 peptide vaccine. In DNA, the CDR3 is TGTGCCAGTAGTGCTAGCGGGAGCAGTGTAGGTGAGCAGTTCTTC. This gives the protein CASSASGSSVGEQFF. Full variable domain (rest looked up from reference TRBV19 and TRBJ2-1): DGGITQSPKYLFRKEGQNVTLSCEQNLNHDAMYWYRQDPGQGLRLIYYSQIVNDFQKGDIAEGYSVSREKKESFPLTVTSAQKNPTAFYLCASSASGSSVGEQFFGPGTRLTVL.